A selection of T cell receptor beta chains follows, all from one sample in a study of blood T cell repertoires in COVID-19. Sequencing used immunoSEQ multiplex PCR; TCRdb keeps in-frame clones, though not all of them. The repertoire includes tens of thousands of clones, nearly 90% of them detected once, and roughly 4.5% sits in the top ten. What was sequenced was peripheral blood. All receptors derive from a woman older than 75 with active or convalescent COVID-19. CDR3s include the opening cysteine and the closing phenylalanine or tryptophan. D genes are given only for firm matches. Size tells how often a clone was seen (once, few, many) or the class of an expanded clone, and some rows leave it out.

d_call,clone_size,v_call,j_call,cdr3_aa,cdr3_nt
TRBD1,once,TRBV19,TRBJ2-1,CASSISLYPLVQGSYNEQFF,TGTGCCAGTAGTATATCCCTATACCCACTTGTACAGGGGTCCTACAATGAGCAGTTCTTC
NA,NA,TRBV7-3,TRBJ1-1,CASRESGGTEAFF,TGTGCCAGCAGGGAGTCGGGTGGGACTGAAGCTTTCTTT
NA,NA,TRBV14,TRBJ2-3,CASSPRQVTGTDTQYF,TGTGCCAGCAGCCCCCGACAGGTCACCGGCACAGATACGCAGTATTTT
TRBD1,NA,TRBV12-3/TRBV12-4,TRBJ1-2,CASSSQGYGYTF,TGTGCCAGCAGTTCACAGGGGTATGGCTACACCTTC
NA,few,TRBV2,TRBJ1-1,CASSLTGLDTEAFF,TGTGCCAGCAGTCTAACAGGGTTGGACACTGAAGCTTTCTTT
NA,NA,TRBV5-4,TRBJ2-7,CASSLPPSYEQYF,TGTGCCAGCAGCTTGCCCCCTTCCTACGAGCAGTACTTC
TRBD2,NA,TRBV5-1,TRBJ2-1,CASSSSSGLSYNEQFF,TGCGCCAGCAGCTCGTCTAGCGGTCTCTCCTACAATGAGCAGTTCTTC
NA,NA,TRBV28,TRBJ2-3,CAALGQPSTDTQYF,TGTGCCGCGCTAGGACAGCCTAGCACAGATACGCAGTATTTT
TRBD1,few,TRBV27,TRBJ1-2,CASSWRQGGYGYTF,TGTGCCAGCAGTTGGAGGCAGGGGGGCTATGGCTACACCTTC
NA,NA,TRBV29-1,TRBJ1-3,CSVAYSSGNTIYF,TGCAGCGTTGCTTACAGCTCTGGAAACACCATATATTTT
TRBD1,NA,TRBV30,TRBJ1-6,CAWSVGQGNSPLHF,TGTGCCTGGAGTGTAGGACAGGGGAATTCACCCCTCCACTTT
TRBD2,NA,TRBV5-1,TRBJ2-7,CASSLRGLAGVNNHEQYF,TGCGCCAGCAGCTTGAGGGGACTAGCGGGAGTTAATAACCACGAGCAGTACTTC
NA,once,TRBV18,TRBJ2-7,CASSPQGTNGRWDEQYF,TGTGCCAGCTCACCACAGGGTACTAACGGGAGATGGGACGAGCAGTACTTC
TRBD1,NA,TRBV9,TRBJ2-5,CASSVGGQGQETQYF,TGTGCCAGCAGCGTGGGGGGACAGGGCCAAGAGACCCAGTACTTC
NA,NA,TRBV28,TRBJ1-1,CASSLAGQEAFF,TGTGCCAGCTCCCTTGCAGGGCAGGAAGCTTTCTTT
TRBD2,NA,TRBV6-5,TRBJ2-3,CASSKGLTLPTQYF,TGTGCCAGCAGTAAGGGACTAACGCTTCCCACGCAGTATTTT
NA,once,TRBV3-1/TRBV3-2,TRBJ2-5,CASMETGEGETQYF,TGTGCCAGCATGGAGACAGGGGAGGGAGAGACCCAGTACTTC
TRBD2,NA,TRBV11-2,TRBJ2-1,CASSSTLADGQFF,TGTGCCAGCAGCTCCACACTAGCGGATGGGCAGTTCTTC
NA,NA,TRBV5-1,TRBJ1-4,CASSLEGQIHEKLFF,TGCGCCAGCAGCTTGGAGGGGCAGATCCACGAAAAACTGTTTTTT
NA,NA,TRBV19,TRBJ2-5,CATQDSKYQETQYF,TGTGCCACTCAGGACAGTAAATACCAAGAGACCCAGTACTTC
NA,NA,TRBV14,TRBJ2-7,CASSPDRTNYEQYF,TGTGCCAGCAGCCCGGACAGAACGAACTACGAGCAGTACTTC
TRBD2,NA,TRBV19,TRBJ2-3,CASNGLAGGSTDTQYF,TGTGCCAGTAACGGTCTAGCGGGAGGTAGCACAGATACGCAGTATTTT
TRBD2,NA,TRBV7-2,TRBJ2-1,CASRLSGATYNEQFF,TGTGCCAGCAGACTAAGCGGGGCCACCTACAATGAGCAGTTCTTC
NA,few,TRBV28,TRBJ1-1,CASSLLAGVLATEAFF,TGTGCCAGCAGTTTATTAGCGGGGGTTCTGGCCACTGAAGCTTTCTTT
TRBD1,once,TRBV10-3,TRBJ1-6,CAISEEDRRYNSPLHF,TGTGCCATCAGTGAAGAGGACAGGAGATATAATTCACCCCTCCACTTT
NA,NA,TRBV3-1/TRBV3-2,TRBJ2-2,CASSQERVSGVGELFF,TGTGCCAGCAGCCAAGAGAGGGTATCGGGCGTCGGGGAGCTGTTTTTT
TRBD1,NA,TRBV19,TRBJ1-5,CASSTGQGQPQHF,TGTGCCAGTAGTACGGGACAGGGGCAGCCCCAGCATTTT
NA,NA,TRBV7-3,TRBJ2-1,CASSWDCEQFF,TGTGCCAGCAGCTGGGACTGTGAGCAGTTCTTC
TRBD1,NA,TRBV6-5,TRBJ2-7,CASSYSGTVPSYEQYF,TGTGCCAGCAGTTACTCGGGGACAGTACCCTCCTACGAGCAGTACTTC
NA,NA,TRBV2,TRBJ2-2,CASSDQGRDVGELFF,TGTGCCAGCAGTGATCAAGGGCGGGATGTCGGGGAGCTGTTTTTT
NA,NA,TRBV5-1,TRBJ2-3,CASSFNGDTQYF,TGCGCCAGCAGCTTCAACGGGGATACGCAGTATTTT
NA,NA,TRBV11-2,TRBJ2-3,CASSRSGGVYTDTQYF,TGTGCCAGCAGCCGGAGCGGCGGCGTCTACACAGATACGCAGTATTTT
NA,NA,TRBV7-9,TRBJ2-3,CASSFEASADTQYF,TGTGCCAGCAGCTTTGAGGCCAGCGCAGATACGCAGTATTTT
TRBD1,NA,TRBV7-9,TRBJ1-4,CASSLVQGAEFEKLFF,TGTGCCAGCAGCTTAGTACAGGGGGCTGAGTTTGAAAAACTGTTTTTT
NA,NA,TRBV15,TRBJ1-4,CATSRDGGGTEKLFF,TGTGCCACCAGCAGAGATGGGGGGGGCACTGAAAAACTGTTTTTT
TRBD1,NA,TRBV11-2,TRBJ2-7,CASSFRLQGASYEQYF,TGTGCCAGCAGCTTTCGACTACAGGGGGCCTCCTACGAGCAGTACTTC
NA,once,TRBV5-1,TRBJ2-5,CASSSGVGAPGETQYF,TGCGCCAGCAGCTCGGGGGTTGGTGCCCCTGGGGAGACCCAGTACTTC
NA,NA,TRBV9,TRBJ2-1,CASSVGGQTSYNEQFF,TGTGCCAGCAGCGTAGGGGGCCAAACGTCCTACAATGAGCAGTTCTTC
NA,NA,TRBV28,TRBJ2-7,CASSPLTDSYEQYF,TGTGCCAGCAGCCCCCTTACGGACAGCTACGAGCAGTACTTC
NA,NA,TRBV3-1/TRBV3-2,TRBJ2-2,CASSQGAIGELFF,TGTGCCAGCAGCCAAGGAGCGATCGGGGAGCTGTTTTTT
TRBD1,NA,TRBV6-2/TRBV6-3,TRBJ2-1,CASSSALNRGSYNEQFF,TGTGCCAGCAGTTCCGCCCTGAACAGGGGGAGTTACAATGAGCAGTTCTTC
NA,NA,TRBV7-6,TRBJ1-1,CASSLQENTEAFF,TGTGCCAGCAGCTTACAGGAGAACACTGAAGCTTTCTTT
NA,NA,TRBV14,TRBJ1-2,CASSQGGTTNYGYTF,TGTGCCAGCAGCCAGGGGGGGACAACTAACTATGGCTACACCTTC
TRBD1,NA,TRBV27,TRBJ1-4,CASRDGWTGHEKLFF,TGTGCCAGCAGGGACGGATGGACAGGGCACGAAAAACTGTTTTTT
NA,NA,TRBV27,TRBJ1-3,CASREGGAGNTIYF,TGTGCCAGCAGAGAGGGAGGGGCTGGAAACACCATATATTTT
NA,once,TRBV2,TRBJ2-7,CASIGGTSYEQYF,TGTGCCAGCATCGGTGGGACAAGCTACGAGCAGTACTTC
TRBD2,NA,TRBV10-3,TRBJ2-1,CAISEPLAGIRNNEQFF,TGTGCCATCAGTGAGCCCTTAGCGGGCATCCGGAACAATGAGCAGTTCTTC
TRBD2,NA,TRBV19,TRBJ2-2,CASLPYSGIDTGELFF,TGTGCCAGTCTCCCCTATAGCGGGATTGACACCGGGGAGCTGTTTTTT
NA,once,TRBV4-2,TRBJ1-1,CASSQEHRQNTEAFF,TGTGCCAGCAGCCAAGAACACAGACAGAACACTGAAGCTTTCTTT
TRBD2,NA,TRBV9,TRBJ2-1,CASSREGGTYNEQFF,TGTGCCAGCAGCCGCGAGGGAGGGACCTACAATGAGCAGTTCTTC
NA,NA,TRBV28,TRBJ1-1,CASRGGGAFGEAFF,TGTGCCAGCAGGGGGGGAGGGGCCTTCGGTGAAGCTTTCTTT
TRBD1,NA,TRBV2,TRBJ2-7,CATRDRGVGEQYF,TGTGCCACCCGGGACAGGGGCGTGGGGGAGCAGTACTTC
TRBD1,NA,TRBV18,TRBJ1-2,CASSPPGQGASGYTF,TGTGCCAGCTCACCACCGGGACAGGGGGCCTCTGGCTACACCTTC
NA,NA,TRBV7-2,TRBJ1-1,CASSLQGNTEAFF,TGTGCCAGCAGCCTACAGGGGAACACTGAAGCTTTCTTT
NA,NA,TRBV3-1/TRBV3-2,TRBJ1-6,CASNVPPGNSPLHF,TGTGCCAGCAATGTCCCCCCCGGTAATTCACCCCTCCACTTT
TRBD2,NA,TRBV5-1,TRBJ2-7,CASSPSGRASYEQYF,TGCGCCAGCAGCCCTAGCGGGAGGGCCTCCTACGAGCAGTACTTC